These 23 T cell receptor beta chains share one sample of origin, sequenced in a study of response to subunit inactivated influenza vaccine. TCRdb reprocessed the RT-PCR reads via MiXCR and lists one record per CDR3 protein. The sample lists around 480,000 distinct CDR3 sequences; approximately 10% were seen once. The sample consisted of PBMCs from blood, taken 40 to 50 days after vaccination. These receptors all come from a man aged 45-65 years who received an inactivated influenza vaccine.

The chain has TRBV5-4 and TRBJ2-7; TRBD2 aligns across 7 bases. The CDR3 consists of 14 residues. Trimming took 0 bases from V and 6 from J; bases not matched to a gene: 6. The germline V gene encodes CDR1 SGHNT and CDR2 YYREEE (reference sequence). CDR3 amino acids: CASSLEREGLEQYF. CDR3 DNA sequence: TGTGCCAGCAGCTTGGAGCGGGAAGGGCTCGAGCAGTACTTC.

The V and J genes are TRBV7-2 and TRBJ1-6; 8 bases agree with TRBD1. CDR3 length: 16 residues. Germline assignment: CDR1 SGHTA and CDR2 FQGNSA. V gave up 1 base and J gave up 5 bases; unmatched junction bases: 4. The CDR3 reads CASSLGRGQDNSPLHF. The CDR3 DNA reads TGTGCCAGCAGCTTAGGCCGGGGACAGGATAATTCACCCCTCCACTTT.

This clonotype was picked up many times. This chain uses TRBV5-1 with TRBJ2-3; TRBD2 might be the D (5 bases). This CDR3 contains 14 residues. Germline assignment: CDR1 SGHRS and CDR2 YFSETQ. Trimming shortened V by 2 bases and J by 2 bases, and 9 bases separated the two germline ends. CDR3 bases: TGCGCCAGCAGCTTAGCGGTACCCACAGATACGCAGTATTTT. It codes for CASSLAVPTDTQYF.

CDR3 coding DNA: TGTGCCAGCAGTTTTGCGTACGGACAGGGGTCCTACGAGCAGTACTTC. This codes for CASSFAYGQGSYEQYF. V usage is TRBV27 and J usage is TRBJ2-7, with TRBD1 matching over 9 bases. The germline gives CDR1 MNHEY, CDR2 SMNVEV (reference sequence). The CDR3 extends over 16 amino acids. Trimming removed 3 bases from V and 1 base from J; junction bases left unmatched: 7.

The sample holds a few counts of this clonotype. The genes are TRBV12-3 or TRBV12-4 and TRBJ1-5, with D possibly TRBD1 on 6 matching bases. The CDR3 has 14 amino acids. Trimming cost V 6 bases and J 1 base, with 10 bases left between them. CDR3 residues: CASREGQSNQPQHF. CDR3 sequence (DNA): TGTGCCAGCAGGGAAGGACAGAGCAATCAGCCCCAGCATTTT.

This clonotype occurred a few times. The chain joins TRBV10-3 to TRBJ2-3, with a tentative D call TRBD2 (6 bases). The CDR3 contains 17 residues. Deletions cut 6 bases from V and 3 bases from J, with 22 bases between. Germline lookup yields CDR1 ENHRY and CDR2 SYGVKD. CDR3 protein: CAIRIFTSTGGTDTQYF. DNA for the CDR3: TGTGCCATCAGAATTTTTACTTCAACCGGAGGGACAGATACGCAGTATTTT.

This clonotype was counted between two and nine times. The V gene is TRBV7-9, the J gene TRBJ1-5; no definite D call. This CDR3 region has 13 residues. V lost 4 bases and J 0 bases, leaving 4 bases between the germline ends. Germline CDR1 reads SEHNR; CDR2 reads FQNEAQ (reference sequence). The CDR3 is CASSSNSNQPQHF. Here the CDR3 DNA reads TGTGCCAGCAGCTCAAATAGCAATCAGCCCCAGCATTTT.

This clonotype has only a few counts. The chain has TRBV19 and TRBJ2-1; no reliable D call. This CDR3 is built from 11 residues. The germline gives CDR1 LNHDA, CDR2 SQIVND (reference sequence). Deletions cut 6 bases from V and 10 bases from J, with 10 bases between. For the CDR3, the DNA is TGTGCCAGTAGATATGCGGCCGAGCAGTTCTTC. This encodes CASRYAAEQFF.

As DNA, the CDR3 is TGTGCCTGGAACCGAGGGGGCTACGAGCAGTACTTC. As protein: CAWNRGGYEQYF. The genes are TRBV30 and TRBJ2-7, with a possible D match to TRBD1 (6 bases). The V and J ends lost 4 bases and 3 bases respectively, with 10 bases between them. This CDR3 spans 12 amino acids. Per the germline V gene, CDR1 is GTSNPN and CDR2 is SVGIG (reference sequence).

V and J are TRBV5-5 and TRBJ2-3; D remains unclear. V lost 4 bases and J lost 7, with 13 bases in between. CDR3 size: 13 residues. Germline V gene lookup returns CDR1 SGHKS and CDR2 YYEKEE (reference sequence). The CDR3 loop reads CASSPTILYTQYF. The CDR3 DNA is TGTGCCAGCAGCCCTACCATTCTTTATACGCAGTATTTT.

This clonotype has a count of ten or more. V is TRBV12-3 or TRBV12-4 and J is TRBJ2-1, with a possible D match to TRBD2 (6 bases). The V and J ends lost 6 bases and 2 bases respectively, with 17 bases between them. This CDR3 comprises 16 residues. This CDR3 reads CASSSPTSTPYNEQFF. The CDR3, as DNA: TGTGCCAGCAGCTCTCCTACTAGCACCCCCTACAATGAGCAGTTCTTC.

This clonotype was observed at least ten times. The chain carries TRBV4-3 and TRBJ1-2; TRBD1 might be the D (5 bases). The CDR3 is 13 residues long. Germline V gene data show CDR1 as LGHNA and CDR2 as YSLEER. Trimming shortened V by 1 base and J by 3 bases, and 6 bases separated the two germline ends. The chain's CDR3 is CASSQGGDYGYTF. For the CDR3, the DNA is TGCGCCAGCAGCCAAGGGGGGGACTATGGCTACACCTTC.

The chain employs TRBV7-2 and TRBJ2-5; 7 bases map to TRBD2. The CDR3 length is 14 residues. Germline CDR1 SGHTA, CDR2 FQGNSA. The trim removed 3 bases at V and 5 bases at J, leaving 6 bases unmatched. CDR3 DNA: TGTGCCAGCAGCTTCCAGGGAGGGCGGGAGACCCAGTACTTC. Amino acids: CASSFQGGRETQYF.

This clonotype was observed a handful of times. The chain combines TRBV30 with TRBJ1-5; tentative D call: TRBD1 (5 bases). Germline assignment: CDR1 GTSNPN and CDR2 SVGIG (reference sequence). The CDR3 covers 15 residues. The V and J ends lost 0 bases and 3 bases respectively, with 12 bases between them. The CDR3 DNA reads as TGTGCCTGGAGTGTACAAGGGGCCTACAATCAGCCCCAGCATTTT. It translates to CAWSVQGAYNQPQHF.

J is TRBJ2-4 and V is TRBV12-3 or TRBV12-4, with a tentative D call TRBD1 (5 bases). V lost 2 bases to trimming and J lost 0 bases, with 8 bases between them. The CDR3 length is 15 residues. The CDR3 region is CASSLSTGAKNIQYF. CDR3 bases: TGTGCCAGCAGTTTATCCACAGGAGCCAAAAACATTCAGTACTTC.

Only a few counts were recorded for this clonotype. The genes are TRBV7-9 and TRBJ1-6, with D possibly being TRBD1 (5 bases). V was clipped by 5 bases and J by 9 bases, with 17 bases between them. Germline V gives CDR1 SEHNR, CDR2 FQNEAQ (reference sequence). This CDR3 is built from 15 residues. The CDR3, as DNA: TGTGCCAGCAGCCTAACTCAGGGAGGAGGTTCACCCCTCCACTTT. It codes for CASSLTQGGGSPLHF.

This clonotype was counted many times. The CDR3 coding sequence is TGCGCCAGCAGCAGGGACAGTGAAGCTTTCTTT. As protein: CASSRDSEAFF. The chain is built from TRBV5-1 and TRBJ1-1, with TRBD1 matching 7 bases. Trimming at V came to 4 bases and at J to 7 bases, leaving 1 base not matched to a gene. Per germline, CDR1 SGHRS and CDR2 YFSETQ. This CDR3 spans 11 amino acids.

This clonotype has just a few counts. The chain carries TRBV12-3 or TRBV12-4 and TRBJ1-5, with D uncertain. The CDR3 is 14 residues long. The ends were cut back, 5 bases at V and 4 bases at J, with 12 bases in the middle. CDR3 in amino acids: CASSRLQENQPQHF. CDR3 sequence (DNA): TGTGCCAGCAGTCGCCTTCAGGAGAATCAGCCCCAGCATTTT.

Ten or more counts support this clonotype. CDR3 coding DNA: TGTGCCAGCAGCTCAAGGACAGAAGGGGACATTCAGTACTTC. Amino acid sequence: CASSSRTEGDIQYF. This sequence joins TRBV5-6 and TRBJ2-4, with TRBD1 as a possible D gene (6 bases). This CDR3 is built from 14 residues. The V gene's germline CDR1 is SGHDT and CDR2 YYEEEE. V was cut by 3 bases and J by 8 bases, with 15 bases left in between.

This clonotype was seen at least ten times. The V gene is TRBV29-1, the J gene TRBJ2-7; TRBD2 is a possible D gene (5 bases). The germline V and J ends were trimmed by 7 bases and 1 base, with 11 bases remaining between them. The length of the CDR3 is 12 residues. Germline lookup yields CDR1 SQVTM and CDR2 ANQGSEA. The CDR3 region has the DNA TGCAGCGCCGCGGGCCAGTCCTACGAGCAGTACTTC. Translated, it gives CSAAGQSYEQYF.

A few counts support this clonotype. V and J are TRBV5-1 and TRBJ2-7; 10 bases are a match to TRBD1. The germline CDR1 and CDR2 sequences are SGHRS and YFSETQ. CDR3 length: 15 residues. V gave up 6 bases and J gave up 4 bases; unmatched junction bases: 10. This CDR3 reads CASTPLGTGDYEQYF. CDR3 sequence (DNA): TGCGCCAGCACTCCTCTGGGGACAGGGGATTACGAGCAGTACTTC.

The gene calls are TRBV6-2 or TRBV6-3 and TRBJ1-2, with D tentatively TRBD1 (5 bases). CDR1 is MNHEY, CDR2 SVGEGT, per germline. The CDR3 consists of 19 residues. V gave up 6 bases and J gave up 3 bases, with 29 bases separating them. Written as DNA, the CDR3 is TGTGCCAGCAGATCATCCGACAGTTCCTCAGTGGGCTACCACTATGGCTACACCTTC. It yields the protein CASRSSDSSSVGYHYGYTF.

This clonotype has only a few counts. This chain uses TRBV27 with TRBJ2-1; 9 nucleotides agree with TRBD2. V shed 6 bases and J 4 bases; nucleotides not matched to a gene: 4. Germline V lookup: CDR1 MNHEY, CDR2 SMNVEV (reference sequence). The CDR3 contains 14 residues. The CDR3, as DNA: TGTGCCAGCAGACCAGCGGGAGGTTACAATGAGCAGTTCTTC. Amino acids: CASRPAGGYNEQFF.